The clone carrying this TCR beta chain was found a few times. As yet, its antigen is unknown. The CDR3 totals 15 residues. Germline CDR1 reads LGHNA; CDR2 reads YSLEER. Trimming pared 2 bases from V and 1 base from J, leaving 12 bases between. The entry originates in a study of identical twins. MiXCR, applied by TCRdb to the 5' RACE reads, yields one record per CDR3 protein. The sample has approximately 670,000 distinct CDR3 sequences; 6.1% are singletons. The study, taken as a whole, reports: The abundant beta clonotypes from cord blood had fewer insertions, and memory repertoires had none of this.

What was sequenced was naive T cells sorted from blood. The chain links TRBV4-3 to TRBJ2-7, with D tentatively TRBD1 (5 bases). The origin of this receptor is a man between 18 and 35 years old in good health. The CDR3 reads CASSQLSGPSYEQYF. CDR3 coding DNA: TGCGCCAGCAGCCAACTGTCAGGGCCTTCCTACGAGCAGTACTTC.